This is a list of T cell receptor beta chains from one sample in a study of CD8+ T cells in alopecia areata. Assay: immunoSEQ multiplex PCR; the TCRdb copy retains only in-frame clones and omits some. The table records roughly 200,000 clones, about 63% of them present only once. The material sequenced was CD4+ T cells sorted from blood, taken at week 0. These TCRs come from a human donor with alopecia areata. CDR3s include the opening cysteine and the closing phenylalanine or tryptophan. Each record gives: J gene, V gene, CDR3 protein.

J gene: TRBJ1-2; V gene: TRBV6-5; CDR3 protein: CASSYLPTGGGYTF
J gene: TRBJ2-3; V gene: TRBV4-3; CDR3 protein: CASSHSGGASGDTQYF
J gene: TRBJ1-2; V gene: TRBV29-1; CDR3 protein: CSALVQGRSYTF
J gene: TRBJ1-1; V gene: TRBV30; CDR3 protein: CACTTWDTEAFF
J gene: TRBJ1-2; V gene: TRBV5-1; CDR3 protein: CASSVGTGDNYGYTF
J gene: TRBJ2-4; V gene: TRBV18; CDR3 protein: CASSINRQGAGDIQYF
J gene: TRBJ1-2; V gene: TRBV6-5; CDR3 protein: CASSYNPSGGSYTF
J gene: TRBJ2-7; V gene: TRBV15; CDR3 protein: CATSRAGTATYEQYF
J gene: TRBJ1-2; V gene: TRBV20-1; CDR3 protein: CSARAGLGYTF
J gene: TRBJ2-3; V gene: TRBV7-2; CDR3 protein: CASSFPRRSTGRADTQYF
J gene: TRBJ1-2; V gene: TRBV29-1; CDR3 protein: CSVGEQYYGYTF